These 17 T cell receptor beta chains originate from one sample sequenced in a study of blood T cell repertoires in COVID-19. Produced via immunoSEQ multiplex PCR; TCRdb's table is partial and in-frame only. The sample has 70,000 to 90,000 clones; approximately 80% are singletons. Source material: peripheral blood. These receptors were taken from a man aged 65 to 79 with acute or convalescent COVID-19.

V usage is TRBV12-3 or TRBV12-4 and J usage is TRBJ2-1, with D perhaps TRBD2 (5 bases). Trimming removed 6 bases at V and 9 bases at J, with 12 bases between. This CDR3 spans 12 amino acids. CDR3 DNA sequence: TGTGCCAGCAGCCCAGACCGGGGTGAGCAGTTCTTC. Protein sequence: CASSPDRGEQFF.

The genes are TRBV11-2 and TRBJ1-1; TRBD1 agrees at 8 bases. The germline gives CDR1 SGHAT, CDR2 FQNNGV. V was pared by 2 bases and J by 8 bases, with 7 bases of the junction left unmatched. CDR3 length: 14 amino acids. The CDR3 sequence is CASSLTGGEPEAFF. DNA of the CDR3: TGTGCCAGCAGCTTAACAGGGGGAGAGCCGGAAGCTTTCTTT.

This sequence joins TRBV21-1 and TRBJ2-7; the D segment call TRBD2 is taken from the table without a DNA check. TRBV21-1 is classified as a pseudogene. This CDR3 is 20 amino acids long. The CDR3 is CASSKALGKLATTSSYEQYF. CDR3 bases: TGTGCCAGCAGCAAAGCGCTCGGCAAGTTAGCAACAACAAGCTCCTACGAGCAGTACTTC.

This chain connects TRBV5-1 to TRBJ2-5, with TRBD2 identical over 12 bases. The V segment lost 4 bases and the J segment 2 bases; nucleotides outside the gene matches: 9. The CDR3 is made up of 17 amino acids. Per germline, CDR1 SGHRS and CDR2 YFSETQ. The CDR3 region has the DNA TGCGCCAGCAGCCCGACTAGCGGGGGACGTAGTCAAGAGACCCAGTACTTC. This encodes CASSPTSGGRSQETQYF.

The J gene is TRBJ2-7, the V gene TRBV29-1; 9 nucleotides agree with TRBD1. The CDR3 has 15 amino acids. Germline V gives CDR1 SQVTM, CDR2 ANQGSEA. The V and J ends lost 5 bases and 2 bases, in that order; junction bases with no gene match: 10. CDR3 amino acids: CSVTLQGAKTYEQYF. The DNA of the CDR3 is TGCAGCGTTACCCTACAGGGGGCGAAGACCTACGAGCAGTACTTC.

Here the CDR3 reads CASSNREDSPLHF. For the CDR3, the DNA is TGTGCCAGCAGCAATCGGGAGGATTCACCCCTCCACTTT. This chain connects TRBV21-1 to TRBJ1-6. TRBV21-1 has pseudogene status. There are 13 residues in the CDR3.

The chain joins TRBV5-4 to TRBJ2-5, with D possibly TRBD1 on 5 matching bases. V was pared by 4 bases and J by 4 bases, with 8 bases between. This CDR3 is built from 12 residues. Germline CDR1 SGHNT, CDR2 YYREEE (reference sequence). The CDR3 loop is CASSPGSETQYF. The CDR3 DNA sequence: TGTGCCAGCAGCCCAGGGTCAGAGACCCAGTACTTC.

The rearrangement links TRBV5-1 to TRBJ2-2; 7 bases fit TRBD2. Losses at the gene ends were 4 bases for V and 6 bases for J; bases not matched to a gene: 6. CDR1 SGHRS and CDR2 YFSETQ come from the germline V gene. The CDR3 is made up of 14 amino acids. The CDR3 DNA reads TGCGCCAGCAGCCCGGACGGGGGGTCCGGGGAGCTGTTTTTT. Translation gives CASSPDGGSGELFF.

The V and J genes are TRBV27 and TRBJ2-6; TRBD1 matches 8 bases. Germline trimming cut 4 bases from V and 0 bases from J; bases unmatched to any gene: 8. Germline lookup yields CDR1 MNHEY and CDR2 SMNVEV (reference sequence). The CDR3 spans 18 residues. CDR3 residues: CASSSGGQAVSGANVLTF. The CDR3 bases are TGTGCCAGCAGTTCTGGGGGACAGGCCGTCTCTGGGGCCAACGTCCTGACTTTC. The whole variable domain, filled in from reference TRBV27 and TRBJ2-6, reads EAQVTQNPRYLITVTGKKLTVTCSQNMNHEYMSWYRQDPGLGLRQIYYSMNVEVTDKGDVPEGYKVSRKEKRNFPLILESPSPNQTSLYFCASSSGGQAVSGANVLTFGAGSRLTVL.

J is TRBJ1-2 and V is TRBV5-1, with no clear D. The CDR3 is made up of 13 amino acids. Germline loops: CDR1 SGHRS, CDR2 YFSETQ. With 5 bases removed from V and 0 bases from J, the gap between germline ends came to 8 bases. In DNA form, the CDR3 reads TGCGCCAGCAGACAGTCTACTAACTATGGCTACACCTTC. Protein: CASRQSTNYGYTF.

The rearrangement links TRBV28 to TRBJ2-5, with D perhaps TRBD1 (6 bases). This CDR3 is 14 amino acids long. Germline V gives CDR1 MDHEN, CDR2 SYDVKM. V was cut by 5 bases and J by 5 bases, with 15 bases left in between. The CDR3 spells CASSATGLPETQYF. In DNA form, the CDR3 reads TGTGCCAGCAGTGCGACAGGCCTTCCTGAGACCCAGTACTTC.

The V call is TRBV28, the J call TRBJ1-2; no definite D call. The CDR3 covers 13 residues. Germline V gene data show CDR1 as MDHEN and CDR2 as SYDVKM. Trimming stripped 6 bases from V and 4 bases from J, with 12 bases between. CDR3 nucleotide sequence: TGTGCCAGCAGGGCTCAAGGAGGCTATGGCTACACCTTC. This sequence encodes CASRAQGGYGYTF.

This sequence joins TRBV5-1 and TRBJ2-5; possible D gene TRBD1, 5 bases. The length of the CDR3 is 14 residues. CDR1 is SGHRS, CDR2 YFSETQ, per germline. The ends were cut back, 0 bases at V and 1 base at J, with 7 bases in the middle. CDR3 sequence: CASSLGQFQETQYF. CDR3 sequence (DNA): TGCGCCAGCAGCTTGGGACAGTTCCAAGAGACCCAGTACTTC.

This clone was detected only once. This chain joins TRBV28 and TRBJ2-1; 7 bases fit TRBD2. CDR3 length: 13 amino acids. The ends lost 2 bases at V and 15 bases at J; junction bases unmatched: 10. Looked up from germline, CDR1 is MDHEN and CDR2 is SYDVKM. The CDR3 DNA is TGTGCCAGCAGTTTACCGGGACTCAGGGAGGGGTTCTTC. This encodes CASSLPGLREGFF.

This sequence joins TRBV7-5 and TRBJ1-5; the D call of TRBD1 is as the table states it, not checked on the DNA. TRBV7-5 is labeled a pseudogene. This CDR3 has 16 residues. DNA of the CDR3: TGTGTCAGAAGCTTAGGGGGGACAGGGTCTTTTCAGCCCCAGCATTTT. It specifies CVRSLGGTGSFQPQHF.

The rearrangement links TRBV7-3 to TRBJ2-3; 9 bases line up with TRBD2. The CDR3 is made up of 15 amino acids. Germline V gene lookup returns CDR1 SGHTA and CDR2 FQGTGA. V was clipped by 4 bases and J by 5 bases; unmatched bases: 7. The CDR3 is CASSSYSGGVDTQYF. The CDR3 DNA sequence: TGTGCCAGCAGCTCTTATAGCGGGGGAGTAGATACGCAGTATTTT.

The V gene is TRBV27, the J gene TRBJ1-2, with D possibly TRBD1 on 5 matching bases. Trimming took off 3 bases at V and 8 bases at J, with 13 bases between the two ends. The CDR3 has 13 amino acids. Germline values: CDR1 MNHEY, CDR2 SMNVEV (reference sequence). CDR3 in amino acids: CASSFWGGAGYTF. CDR3 sequence (DNA): TGTGCCAGCAGTTTTTGGGGAGGGGCCGGCTACACCTTC.